This T cell receptor beta chain came from a study of T cell repertoires in cytomegalovirus infection. The wider study: Carrying CMV and the relevant HLA type showed in public TCR beta signatures. Whole-study results and caveats: The cumulative frequency of public TCR beta families distinguished individuals who carried CMV together with the relevant HLA.

This clonotype was counted only a few times. Its antigen is currently unknown. Each CDR3 protein is one row after TCRdb ran MiXCR on the reads. The data show roughly 49,000 distinct CDR3 sequences, roughly 20% seen once. Germline V gene lookup returns CDR1 MNHEY and CDR2 SVGEGT. CDR3 size: 14 residues. Losses at the gene ends were 0 bases for V and 5 bases for J; bases not matched to a gene: 3. V is TRBV6-2 or TRBV6-3 and J is TRBJ2-5; 7 bases map to TRBD2. This sequence was found in a human donor in good health (CMV status not recorded). Some clones in this sample may be carry-over from other donors' samples. Sequencing was carried out using PBMCs, sequenced either directly or after in vitro stimulation (not recorded which). CDR3 DNA sequence: TGTGCCAGCAGTTACTCGGCGGGAGAGGAGACCCAGTACTTC. It codes for CASSYSAGEETQYF.